This entry lists 10 T cell receptor beta chains sequenced from one sample in a study of HIV-infected patients and healthy controls (dated by TCRdb to between 2014 and 2016). Libraries were constructed by 5' RACE. Sequencing took place on an Illumina MiSeq. Using SuperScript III with primers targeting the alpha and beta constant regions, around 480 ng of RNA was reverse transcribed. Separate libraries for the alpha and beta chains were generated through chain-specific third strand synthesis that incorporated multiplexing indices. TCRdb reran the public reads through fastp at Q25 and MiXCR, keeping productive beta chains. Here each entry gathers all rows of one CDR3 protein and keeps the most common genes and DNA. The sample table contains some 8,700 distinct CDR3 sequences; only one count was recorded for approximately 7.9% of them. The ten top clones hold 20% to 25% of the sample. The study collected follow-up blood from HIV-infected patients roughly three months, about 14 weeks, after antiretroviral therapy began. Since whole blood was used without any cell fractionation, the repertoire reflected all peripheral T cells in unsorted form.

The source was blood, collected during antiretroviral therapy. The receptors were gathered from an adult with HIV infection.

In its sample, this clonotype ranks as medium-sized. The V call is TRBV3-1, the J call TRBJ2-6, with TRBD1 matching 7 bases. Per the germline V gene, CDR1 is LGHDT and CDR2 is YNNKEL (reference sequence). J was trimmed by 4 bases and V by 4 bases; bases with no gene match: 4. The CDR3 is 15 amino acids. CDR3 DNA: TGTGCCAGCAGCCTGACAGGGTCCGGGGCCAACGTCCTGACTTTC. Its protein product is CASSLTGSGANVLTF.

This clonotype is labeled as medium-sized. CDR3 nucleotides: TGTGCCAGCAGCCTTCGGACAGGGGGCTATGGCTACACCTTC. It yields the protein CASSLRTGGYGYTF. V gene TRBV3-1 combines with J gene TRBJ1-2, with 10 bases identical to TRBD1. J gave up 4 bases and V 4 bases, and 3 bases lay outside the gene matches. CDR1 and CDR2 (germline): LGHDT, YNNKEL (reference sequence). This CDR3 is 14 amino acids long. The variable domain in full, completed from reference TRBV3-1 and TRBJ1-2, reads DTAVSQTPKYLVTQMGNDKSIKCEQNLGHDTMYWYKQDSKKFLKIMFSYNNKELIINETVPNRFSPKSPDKAHLNLHINSLELGDSAVYFCASSLRTGGYGYTFGSGTRLTVV.

The V call is TRBV4-2, the J call TRBJ2-1; 9 bases align to TRBD2. V dropped 0 bases and J dropped 8; count of bases not matched to a gene: 2. This CDR3 contains 14 residues. Germline V gives CDR1 LGHNA, CDR2 YNFKEQ. For the CDR3, the DNA is TGTGCCAGCAGCCAAGAGTGGACTAGCGATGAGCAGTTCTTC. Its translation is CASSQEWTSDEQFF.

This clonotype is medium-sized (0.01 to 0.1%) by share. The rearrangement joins TRBV5-1 to TRBJ1-1; D not resolved. This CDR3 has 12 amino acids. Germline CDR1 SGHRS, CDR2 YFSETQ. The V end lost 4 bases, the J end lost 1 base, and 5 bases lay between the germline ends. This chain's CDR3 is CASSDKNTEAFF. The CDR3 region has the DNA TGCGCCAGCAGCGACAAGAACACTGAAGCTTTCTTT.

This clonotype was observed many times. The V call is TRBV7-8, the J call TRBJ2-3; 7 bases agree with TRBD2. CDR3 length equals 15 residues. Germline CDR1 and CDR2: SGHVS and FQNEAQ. V shed 1 base, J shed 3 bases, and the junction held 4 bases outside the gene matches. The CDR3 coding sequence is TGTGCCAGCAGCTTAGACCAGCGGGGTACAGATACGCAGTATTTT. This encodes CASSLDQRGTDTQYF.

This clonotype is categorized as medium-sized (0.01 to 0.1%). The chain has TRBV15 and TRBJ1-5; 7 bases map to TRBD1. CDR1 is LNHNV, CDR2 YYDKDF, per germline (reference sequence). This CDR3 contains 15 residues. J gave up 4 bases and V 4 bases, and 7 bases lay outside the gene matches. Here the CDR3 reads CATSITGDRNQPQHF. The DNA of the CDR3 is TGTGCCACCAGCATAACAGGGGACAGAAATCAGCCCCAGCATTTT. The complete variable domain, with remaining parts taken from reference TRBV15 and TRBJ1-5, reads DAMVIQNPRYQVTQFGKPVTLSCSQTLNHNVMYWYQQKSSQAPKLLFHYYDKDFNNEADTPDNFQSRRPNTSFCFLDIRSPGLGDTAMYLCATSITGDRNQPQHFGDGTRLSIL.

By its share, this clonotype is medium-sized. The V call is TRBV25-1, the J call TRBJ1-1, with 7 bases that match TRBD1. This CDR3 has 14 amino acids. The germline V gene encodes CDR1 MGHDK and CDR2 SYGVNS. Trimming cost V 6 bases and J 1 base; bases outside gene matches: 5. This chain's CDR3 is CASRRTGQNTEAFF. In DNA form, the CDR3 reads TGTGCCAGCAGGCGGACAGGACAGAACACTGAAGCTTTCTTT.

The table lists this clonotype with many counts. The gene calls are TRBV4-1 and TRBJ1-5; D is possibly TRBD1 (6 bases). Germline CDR1 is MGHRA and CDR2 is YSYEKL. The V end was cut by 3 bases, the J end by 2 bases, with 17 bases between. This CDR3 region has 17 residues. The CDR3: CASSQVATGWGNQPQHF. The CDR3 DNA reads TGCGCCAGCAGCCAGGTGGCCACAGGGTGGGGCAATCAGCCCCAGCATTTT.

The chain is built from TRBV27 and TRBJ2-1; 9 bases agree with TRBD2. Germline CDR1 MNHEY, CDR2 SMNVEV (reference sequence). CDR3 size: 16 residues. V shed 1 base, J shed 6 bases, and the junction held 7 bases outside the gene matches. The CDR3 sequence: CASSLLGGGAVNEQFF. CDR3 DNA sequence: TGTGCCAGCAGTTTATTGGGCGGGGGGGCCGTCAATGAGCAGTTCTTC.

This clonotype was detected ten times or more. J is TRBJ2-3 and V is TRBV30; a weak D match, TRBD2 (5 bases). The CDR3 extends over 12 amino acids. Germline CDR1 GTSNPN, CDR2 SVGIG (reference sequence). The V gene lost 0 bases and the J gene lost 7 bases, with 8 bases spanning the gap. The CDR3, as DNA: TGTGCCTGGAGTGTACGAGGGAATACGCAGTATTTT. Translated, it gives CAWSVRGNTQYF.